This T cell receptor (beta chain) was observed in a study of shared clonotypes between healthy human individuals. General study findings and limits: An expected dependence of interdonor clonotype sharing on sequencing depth was noted. As a rule, naive subsets had a larger estimated richness than memory subsets. It was observed that about 5% of naive CD4 clonotypes were shared across a few donors.

The CDR3 has 17 amino acids. V lost 3 bases and J lost 0, with 17 bases in between. In germline, CDR1 is MDHEN, CDR2 SYDVKM. Details on this clone: The antigen is undetermined.

Repertoires were generated with immunoSEQ multiplex PCR, while TCRdb's copy carries only in-frame clones and drops some. Of more than 2 million clones listed, less than 95% are singletons. CD8 cells regarded as naive lacked CD45RO, were positively chosen for CCR7, and omitted terminally differentiated effector memory CD45RA+ cells. Input material: naive CD8+ T cells sorted from blood. The receptor's source is a man younger than 35 in good health. V is TRBV28 and J is TRBJ1-1; maybe TRBD1 (6 bases). In nucleotides, the CDR3 is TGTGCCAGCAGTTTCATTGACGGGACAAGCATGAACACTGAAGCTTTCTTT. Translation gives CASSFIDGTSMNTEAFF.